The entry below gives a single TCR beta chain sequence along with its context. This clone has just a few counts. Its antigen specificity is not known. No base quality information exists; no much larger clone differs at one position. V gives up 5 bases and J gives up 5 bases, and the segment between their germline ends measures 9 bases. The CDR3, from cysteine to phenylalanine, totals 12 residues. Left in the record is the CDR3 DNA by itself, 36 bases read in frame from the first base. The germline V gene supplies CDR1 MDHEN and CDR2 SYDVKM. Genomic DNA was isolated from the sorted cells so that the TCRbeta CDR3 region could be sequenced. The immunoSEQ Assay was used to sequence the TCRbeta CDR3 regions. The source is immuneACCESS, and TCRdb retained only in-frame sequences with V and J called. Part of the clones is not carried over; for the studies checked, unresolved V genes explain less than half of this, and the remainder is unexplained. Recorded for this sample are 50,000 or so clones; approximately 90% of them occurred a single time. Together, the top ten hold around 15% of the sample.

These data come from a study of OX40 agonist ivuxolimab in advanced cancers. Background on the whole study: Ivuxolimab was a fully human IgG2 agonistic monoclonal antibody targeting the costimulatory receptor OX40 (CD134). A male proportion of approximately 83% and a mean age of 60 years, ranging from 23 to 79, were recorded for the dose-escalation cohort. Partial responses occurred in three dose-escalation patients, of whom one had hepatocellular carcinoma and two had cutaneous melanoma. The paper reports the monotherapy dose-escalation portion (N of about 47 patients) of the phase I ivuxolimab trial. Of the approximately 53 patients in dose escalation, 19 had hepatocellular carcinoma, about 15 had melanoma, 9 had renal cell carcinoma and 9 had head and neck cancer. Prior anti-PD-1, anti-PD-L1 or anti-CTLA-4 therapy was permitted, and checkpoint inhibitors had been received by less than 45% of dose-escalation patients. The purpose of peripheral TCRbeta sequencing was to test whether ivuxolimab changed TCR sequence diversity and led to clonal T-cell expansion. Intravenous ivuxolimab was administered to patients every 2 weeks at six dose levels: 0.01, 0.1, 0.3, 1.5, 3 and 10 mg/kg. Study-level results and caveats: Low levels of normalized T-cell clonal expansion were also seen in some patients who did not respond. At doses of 0.1 to 3.0 mg/kg, clonal expansion of both CD4+ and CD8+ T cells in blood was seen between baseline and week 6. Partial responders in the 0.1-3.0 mg/kg groups had among the lowest normalized peripheral clonal expansion, especially among CD8+ T cells. After ivuxolimab, more expanded clones were found on average in CD8+ T cells than in CD4+ T cells. The antigen specificity of the peripheral T cells that underwent clonal expansion was not determined.

Patients with autoimmune disease history or receiving systemic immunosuppression were excluded from the trial. Peripheral blood for TCR sequencing was drawn from every dose cohort at baseline, at cycle 4 day 1 and at cycle 7 day 1. Samples came from an open-label, multicenter, first-in-human phase I dose-escalation trial of ivuxolimab. Adults with locally advanced or metastatic melanoma, renal cell, hepatocellular, or head and neck squamous cell carcinoma were enrolled in the trial. Before TCR sequencing, CD4+ and CD8+ T cells were separately sorted from peripheral blood. The material was CD4+ or CD8+ T cells sorted from blood, obtained in a trial of the OX40 agonist ivuxolimab. This chain is built from TRBV28 and TRBJ1-2; the D gene is perhaps TRBD1, on 6 matching bases. The clonotype was recovered from an adult with an advanced solid tumor such as melanoma, head and neck, liver or kidney cancer. The CDR3 sequence is CASSRGLYGYTF. The bases are TGTGCCAGCAGTCGGGGGCTATATGGCTACACCTTC.